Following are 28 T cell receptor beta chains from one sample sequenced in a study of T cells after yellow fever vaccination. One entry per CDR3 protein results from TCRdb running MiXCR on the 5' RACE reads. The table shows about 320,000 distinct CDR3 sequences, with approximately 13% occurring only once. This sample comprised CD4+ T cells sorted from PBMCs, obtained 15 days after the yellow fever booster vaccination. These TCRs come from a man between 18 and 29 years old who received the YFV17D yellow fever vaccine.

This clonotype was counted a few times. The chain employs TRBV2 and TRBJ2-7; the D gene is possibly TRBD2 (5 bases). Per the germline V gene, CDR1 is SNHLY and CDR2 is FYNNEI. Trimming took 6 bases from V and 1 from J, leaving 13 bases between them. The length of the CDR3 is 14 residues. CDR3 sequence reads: CASRTGSGSYEQYF. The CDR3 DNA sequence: TGTGCCAGCAGGACGGGGTCTGGGTCCTACGAGCAGTACTTC.

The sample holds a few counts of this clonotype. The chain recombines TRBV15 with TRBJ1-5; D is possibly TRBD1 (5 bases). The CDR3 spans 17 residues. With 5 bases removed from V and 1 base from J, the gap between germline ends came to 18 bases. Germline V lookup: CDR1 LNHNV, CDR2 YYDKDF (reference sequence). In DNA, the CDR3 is TGTGCCACCAGCGGACTTGGGGGACGGGTGAGCAATCAGCCCCAGCATTTT. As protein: CATSGLGGRVSNQPQHF.

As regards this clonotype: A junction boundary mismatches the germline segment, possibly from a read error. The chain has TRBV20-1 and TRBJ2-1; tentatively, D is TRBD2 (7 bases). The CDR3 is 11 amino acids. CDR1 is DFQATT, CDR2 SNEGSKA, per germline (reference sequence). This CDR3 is CSARENRGAGF. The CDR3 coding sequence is TGCAGTGCTAGAGAGAATCGGGGGGCCGGTTTC.

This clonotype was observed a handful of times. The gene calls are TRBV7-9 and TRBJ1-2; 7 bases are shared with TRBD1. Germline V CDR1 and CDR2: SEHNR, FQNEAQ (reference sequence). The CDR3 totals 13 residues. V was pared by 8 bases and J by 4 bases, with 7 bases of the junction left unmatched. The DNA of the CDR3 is TGTGCCAGCGGACAGGAAGCGACCTATGGCTACACCTTC. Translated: CASGQEATYGYTF.

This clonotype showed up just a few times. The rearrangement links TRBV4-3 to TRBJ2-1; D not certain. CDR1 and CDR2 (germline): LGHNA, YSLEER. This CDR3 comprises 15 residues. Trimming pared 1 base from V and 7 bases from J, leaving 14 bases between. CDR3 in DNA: TGCGCCAGCAGCCAAGTGTCGGGCCCCATTAATGAGCAGTTCTTC. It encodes CASSQVSGPINEQFF.

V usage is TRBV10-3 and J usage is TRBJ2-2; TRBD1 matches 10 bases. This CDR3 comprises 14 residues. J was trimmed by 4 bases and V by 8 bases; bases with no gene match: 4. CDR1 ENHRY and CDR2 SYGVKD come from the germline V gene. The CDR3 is CAIGGTGATGELFF. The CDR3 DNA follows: TGTGCCATCGGGGGGACAGGGGCCACCGGGGAGCTGTTTTTT.

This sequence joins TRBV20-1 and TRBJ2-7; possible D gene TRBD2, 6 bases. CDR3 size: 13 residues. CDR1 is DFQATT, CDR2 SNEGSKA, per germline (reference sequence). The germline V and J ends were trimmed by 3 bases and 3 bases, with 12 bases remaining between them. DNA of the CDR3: TGCAGTGCTAGTATCGGGGGAATCTACGAGCAGTACGTC. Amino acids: CSASIGGIYEQYV.

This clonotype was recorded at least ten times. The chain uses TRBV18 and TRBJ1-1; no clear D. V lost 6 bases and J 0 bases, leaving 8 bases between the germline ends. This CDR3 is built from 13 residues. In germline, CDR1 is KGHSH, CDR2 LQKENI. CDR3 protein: CASSVTVNTEAFF. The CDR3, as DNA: TGTGCCAGCTCGGTGACGGTGAACACTGAAGCTTTCTTT. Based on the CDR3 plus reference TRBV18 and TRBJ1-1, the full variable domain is NAGVMQNPRHLVRRRGQEARLRCSPMKGHSHVYWYRQLPEEGLKFMVYLQKENIIDESGMPKERFSAEFPKEGPSILRIQQVVRGDSAAYFCASSVTVNTEAFFGQGTRLTVV.

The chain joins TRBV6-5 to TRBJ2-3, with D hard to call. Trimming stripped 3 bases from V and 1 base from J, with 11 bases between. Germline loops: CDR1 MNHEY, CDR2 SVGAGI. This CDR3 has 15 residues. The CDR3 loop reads CASSYTMDGTDTQYF. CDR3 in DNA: TGTGCCAGCAGTTATACCATGGACGGCACAGATACGCAGTATTTT.

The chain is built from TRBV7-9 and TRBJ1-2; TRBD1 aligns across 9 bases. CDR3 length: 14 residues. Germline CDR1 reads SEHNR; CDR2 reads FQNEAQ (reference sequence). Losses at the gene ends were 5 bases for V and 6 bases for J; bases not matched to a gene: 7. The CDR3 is CASSPGWDRDGYTF. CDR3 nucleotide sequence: TGTGCCAGCAGCCCAGGCTGGGACAGGGATGGCTACACCTTC.

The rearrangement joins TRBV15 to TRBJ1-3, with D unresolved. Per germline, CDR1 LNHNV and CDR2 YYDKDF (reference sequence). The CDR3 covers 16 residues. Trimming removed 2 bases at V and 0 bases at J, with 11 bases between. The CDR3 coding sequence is TGTGCCACCAGCAGAACCACAGAAATCTCTGGAAACACCATATATTTT. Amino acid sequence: CATSRTTEISGNTIYF.

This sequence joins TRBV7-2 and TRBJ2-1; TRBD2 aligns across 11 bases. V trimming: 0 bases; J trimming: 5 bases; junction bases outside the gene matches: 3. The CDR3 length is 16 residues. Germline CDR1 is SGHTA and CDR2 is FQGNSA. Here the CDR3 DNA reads TGTGCCAGCAGCTTAGCAGGGACTAGCGGCAACAATGAGCAGTTCTTC. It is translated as CASSLAGTSGNNEQFF. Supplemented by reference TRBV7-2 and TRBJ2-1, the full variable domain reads GAGVSQSPSNKVTEKGKDVELRCDPISGHTALYWYRQSLGQGLEFLIYFQGNSAPDKSGLPSDRFSAERTGGSVSTLTIQRTQQEDSAVYLCASSLAGTSGNNEQFFGPGTRLTVL.

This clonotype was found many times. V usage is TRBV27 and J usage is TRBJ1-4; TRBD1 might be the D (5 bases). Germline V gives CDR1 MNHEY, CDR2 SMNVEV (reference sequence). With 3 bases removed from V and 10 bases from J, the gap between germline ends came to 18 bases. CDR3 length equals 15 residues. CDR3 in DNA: TGTGCCAGCAGTTTTGGAGGCGTGGGGACGGGAAAACTGTTTTTT. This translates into CASSFGGVGTGKLFF. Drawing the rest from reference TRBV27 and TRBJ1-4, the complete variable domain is EAQVTQNPRYLITVTGKKLTVTCSQNMNHEYMSWYRQDPGLGLRQIYYSMNVEVTDKGDVPEGYKVSRKEKRNFPLILESPSPNQTSLYFCASSFGGVGTGKLFFGSGTQLSVL.

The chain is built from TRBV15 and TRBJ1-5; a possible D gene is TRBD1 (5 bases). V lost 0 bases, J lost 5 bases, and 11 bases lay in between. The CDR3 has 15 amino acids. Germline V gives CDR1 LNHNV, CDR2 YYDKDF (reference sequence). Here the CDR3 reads CATSRDVRGDQPQHF. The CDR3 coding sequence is TGTGCCACCAGCAGAGATGTTAGGGGCGATCAGCCCCAGCATTTT.

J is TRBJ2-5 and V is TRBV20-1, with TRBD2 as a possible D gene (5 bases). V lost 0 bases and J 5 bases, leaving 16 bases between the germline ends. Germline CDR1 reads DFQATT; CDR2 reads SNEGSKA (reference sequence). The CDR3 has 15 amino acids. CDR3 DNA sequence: TGCAGTGCTAGAGATCGGCGAGGGTCCGGGGAGACCCAGTACTTC. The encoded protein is CSARDRRGSGETQYF.

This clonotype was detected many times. The CDR3 DNA reads as TGTGCCAGCAGTCTTGACAGGGGTCTTATCTACGAGCAGTACTTC. Protein: CASSLDRGLIYEQYF. V gene TRBV5-8 combines with J gene TRBJ2-7; 8 bases map to TRBD1. V lost 5 bases and J lost 3; bases outside the gene matches: 10. Germline V gene data show CDR1 as SGHTS and CDR2 as YDEGEE. The length of the CDR3 is 15 residues.

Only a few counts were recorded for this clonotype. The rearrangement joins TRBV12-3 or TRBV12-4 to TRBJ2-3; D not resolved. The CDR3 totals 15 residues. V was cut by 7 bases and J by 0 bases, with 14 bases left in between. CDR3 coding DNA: TGTGCCAGCACCTTCAGCTTGGCTAGCACAGATACGCAGTATTTT. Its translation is CASTFSLASTDTQYF.

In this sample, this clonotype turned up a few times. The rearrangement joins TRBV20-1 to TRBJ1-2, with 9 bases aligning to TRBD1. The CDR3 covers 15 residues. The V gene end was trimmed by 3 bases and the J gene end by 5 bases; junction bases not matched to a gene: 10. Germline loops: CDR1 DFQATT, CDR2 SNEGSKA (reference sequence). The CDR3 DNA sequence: TGCAGTGCTAGTGAACCGGGACAGGGCTATTATGGCTACACCTTC. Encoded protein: CSASEPGQGYYGYTF.

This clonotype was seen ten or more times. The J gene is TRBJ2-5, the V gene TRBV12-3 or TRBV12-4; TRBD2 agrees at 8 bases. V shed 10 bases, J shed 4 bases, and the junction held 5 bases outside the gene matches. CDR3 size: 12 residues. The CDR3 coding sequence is TGTGCCACGGGACTAGTGCCAGAGACCCAGTACTTC. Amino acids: CATGLVPETQYF.

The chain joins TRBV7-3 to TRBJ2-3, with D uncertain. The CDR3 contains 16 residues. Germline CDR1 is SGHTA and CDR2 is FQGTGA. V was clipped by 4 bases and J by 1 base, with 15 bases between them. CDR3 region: CASSSTGPLGTDTQYF. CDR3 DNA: TGTGCCAGCAGCTCGACCGGGCCTCTCGGCACAGATACGCAGTATTTT.

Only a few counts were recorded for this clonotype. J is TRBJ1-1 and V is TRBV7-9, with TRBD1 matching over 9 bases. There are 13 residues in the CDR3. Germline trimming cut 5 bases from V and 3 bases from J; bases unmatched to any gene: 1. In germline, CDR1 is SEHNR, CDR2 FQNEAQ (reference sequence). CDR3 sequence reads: CASSRDRDTEAFF. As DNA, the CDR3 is TGTGCCAGCAGCCGGGACAGGGACACTGAAGCTTTCTTT.

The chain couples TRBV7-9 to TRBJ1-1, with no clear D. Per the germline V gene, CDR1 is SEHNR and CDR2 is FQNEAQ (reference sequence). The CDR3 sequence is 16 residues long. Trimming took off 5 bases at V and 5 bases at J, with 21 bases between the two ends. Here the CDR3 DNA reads TGTGCCAGCAGCCCTACCGGGGAGGGTGGGAGAACTGAAGCTTTCTTT. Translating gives CASSPTGEGGRTEAFF.

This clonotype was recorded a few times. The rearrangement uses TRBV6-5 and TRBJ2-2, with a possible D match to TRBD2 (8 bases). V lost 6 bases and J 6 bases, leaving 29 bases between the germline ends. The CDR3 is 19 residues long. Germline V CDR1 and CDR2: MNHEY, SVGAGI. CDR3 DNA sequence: TGTGCCAGCAGACGACTTCGGGAGGGGGCGGTTCCGGCGGCCGGGGAGCTGTTTTTT. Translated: CASRRLREGAVPAAGELFF.

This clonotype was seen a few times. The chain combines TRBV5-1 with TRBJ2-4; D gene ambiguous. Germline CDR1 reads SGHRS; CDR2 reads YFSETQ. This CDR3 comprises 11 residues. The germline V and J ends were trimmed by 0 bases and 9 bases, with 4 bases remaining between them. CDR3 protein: CASSLEGIQYF. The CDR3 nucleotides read TGCGCCAGCAGCTTGGAAGGCATTCAGTACTTC.

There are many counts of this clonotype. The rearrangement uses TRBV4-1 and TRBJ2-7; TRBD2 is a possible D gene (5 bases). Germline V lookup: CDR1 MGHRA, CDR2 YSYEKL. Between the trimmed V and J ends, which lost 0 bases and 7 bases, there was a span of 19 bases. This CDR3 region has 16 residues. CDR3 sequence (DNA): TGCGCCAGCAGCCAAGAATTAAGGGCCAAACGGAGGGAGCAGTACTTC. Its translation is CASSQELRAKRREQYF.

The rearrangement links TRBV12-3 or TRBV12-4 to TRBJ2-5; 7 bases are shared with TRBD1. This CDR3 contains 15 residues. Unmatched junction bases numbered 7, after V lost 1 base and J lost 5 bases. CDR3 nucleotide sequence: TGTGCCAGCAGTTTAGAGCTCATCAGGGGGGAGACCCAGTACTTC. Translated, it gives CASSLELIRGETQYF.

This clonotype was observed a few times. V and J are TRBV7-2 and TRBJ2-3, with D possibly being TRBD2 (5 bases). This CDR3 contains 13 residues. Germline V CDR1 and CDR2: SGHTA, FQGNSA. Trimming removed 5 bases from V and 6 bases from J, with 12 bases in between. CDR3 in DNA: TGTGCCAGCAGCGTAGGAGGTCAGGATACGCAGTATTTT. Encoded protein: CASSVGGQDTQYF.

DNA for the CDR3: TGTGCCAGCAGACAACCGGGTCCCCTCTCTCCCGATTCACCCCTCCACTTT. It encodes CASRQPGPLSPDSPLHF. The chain couples TRBV7-2 to TRBJ1-6; D unresolved. This CDR3 is 17 amino acids long. The V and J ends lost 6 bases and 8 bases respectively, with 23 bases between them. Germline lookup yields CDR1 SGHTA and CDR2 FQGNSA.